This entry lists 2 T cell receptor beta chains sequenced from one sample in a study of PD-1 blockade in classical Hodgkin lymphoma. Relapse after autologous stem cell transplantation occurred in every patient, and brentuximab vedotin exposure varied. TCRdb's copy holds only in-frame clones and misses some; the assay was immunoSEQ multiplex PCR. The sample includes 50,000 to 75,000 clones, around 87% of them seen just once. Sequences were derived from peripheral blood mononuclear cells (PBMCs), sampled at baseline. These TCRs come from a human donor with classical Hodgkin lymphoma.

The chain uses TRBV15 and TRBJ1-1, with D maybe TRBD1 (5 bases). CDR3 length equals 14 residues. Deletions cut 7 bases from V and 1 base from J, with 13 bases between. Germline values: CDR1 LNHNV, CDR2 YYDKDF (reference sequence). The CDR3 region has the DNA TGTGCCACCACCGGATTTACAGGGAACACTGAAGCTTTCTTT. This gives the protein CATTGFTGNTEAFF.

V is TRBV28 and J is TRBJ1-1; a possible D gene is TRBD1 (5 bases). Between the trimmed V and J ends, which lost 4 bases and 0 bases, there was a span of 15 bases. Germline CDR1 is MDHEN and CDR2 is SYDVKM. The length of the CDR3 is 16 residues. CDR3 in DNA: TGTGCCAGCAGTTCCGGGGTAGGGGCAATGAACACTGAAGCTTTCTTT. This codes for CASSSGVGAMNTEAFF. Complete variable domain (other parts from reference TRBV28 and TRBJ1-1): DVKVTQSSRYLVKRTGEKVFLECVQDMDHENMFWYRQDPGLGLRLIYFSYDVKMKEKGDIPEGYSVSREKKERFSLILESASTNQTSMYLCASSSGVGAMNTEAFFGQGTRLTVV.